A selection of T cell receptor beta chains follows, all from one sample in a study of cytomegalovirus exposure and HLA in healthy donors. Generated by immunoSEQ multiplex PCR, the TCRdb table keeps only in-frame clones and is missing some. This table holds 100,000 to 150,000 clones, more than 65% found once. The sample was PBMCs. The receptors were gathered from a man between 18 and 35 years old in good health and CMV-seropositive. The CDR3 runs from the conserved cysteine through the conserved F or W. The D gene is left open where the match is weak. Clone size is not always given. Where it is, it says once, few, many or a class for expanded clones.

V	size	J	D	DNA	CDR3
TRBV2	.	TRBJ2-7	TRBD2	TGTGCCAGCAGTGAAGCTCTTCCGGGACTAGCGGCGTACGAGCAGTACTTC	CASSEALPGLAAYEQYF
TRBV27	.	TRBJ2-7	TRBD2	TGTGCCAGCAGACCTCAGGGAGCCGGGGGGATGCACGAGCAGTACTTC	CASRPQGAGGMHEQYF
TRBV6-5	few	TRBJ1-2	.	TGTGCCAGCACGGGAATCGGACAGCCCAACTATGGCTACACCTTC	CASTGIGQPNYGYTF
TRBV27	.	TRBJ2-1	TRBD2	TGTGCCAGCAGTTACGGGGGGGCCAGGAATGAGCAGTTCTTC	CASSYGGARNEQFF
TRBV6-4	.	TRBJ1-1	TRBD1	TGTGCCAGCGCCCGGGACAGAGAGAACACTGAAGCTTTCTTT	CASARDRENTEAFF
TRBV7-9	.	TRBJ2-7	.	TGTGCCAGCAGCCCCACAGGATTACGGGAGCAGTACTTC	CASSPTGLREQYF
TRBV7-2	.	TRBJ2-4	TRBD1	TGTGCCAGCAGCGAAGTAGCCGGGACAGGGGTGTCCAAAAACATTCAGTACTTC	CASSEVAGTGVSKNIQYF
TRBV2	.	TRBJ1-1	.	TGTGCCAGCAGACAGACCTTGAACACTGAAGCTTTCTTT	CASRQTLNTEAFF
TRBV6-1	.	TRBJ2-1	.	TGTGCCAGCAGTGAATTGGCGTCTAGTATGTATGAGCAGTTCTTC	CASSELASSMYEQFF
TRBV30	.	TRBJ2-3	.	TGTGCCTGGACGGAGGCCGGGATCTCCACCACAGATACGCAGTATTTT	CAWTEAGISTTDTQYF
TRBV7-9	.	TRBJ2-7	.	TGTTCCAGCAGCTACGAAGGGGTCTCTGGCTACGAGCAGTACTTC	CSSSYEGVSGYEQYF
TRBV12-5	.	TRBJ2-3	.	TGTGCTAGTGGTCCCAACCTAGCCCCAGATACGCAGTATTTT	CASGPNLAPDTQYF
TRBV6-5	.	TRBJ2-2	.	TGTGCCAGCAGCTCTAGCGTCGCCGGGGAGCTGTTTTTT	CASSSSVAGELFF
TRBV2	few	TRBJ1-5	TRBD1	TGTGCCAGCTCAATAGGGGGCCCAGCTTACAATCAGCCCCAGCATTTT	CASSIGGPAYNQPQHF
TRBV9	.	TRBJ2-7	TRBD1	TGTGCCAGCAGTCCGGGACAGGTCACCTACGAGCAGTACTTC	CASSPGQVTYEQYF
TRBV11-1	.	TRBJ1-1	.	TGTGCCAGCAGCTTTTCAGGGATGAACACTGAAGCTTTCTTT	CASSFSGMNTEAFF
TRBV2	.	TRBJ2-1	TRBD1	TGTGCCAGCAGTGAGAGGGGGCCCGCCTACAATGAGCAGTTCTTC	CASSERGPAYNEQFF
TRBV27	.	TRBJ2-5	.	TGTGCCAGCAGTTTTCGTGGGAGTGAGACCCAGTACTTC	CASSFRGSETQYF
TRBV19	.	TRBJ1-1	.	TGTGCCAGTAGTATTAGGGGGGGGACTGAAGCTTTCTTT	CASSIRGGTEAFF
TRBV7-9	.	TRBJ1-4	.	TGTGCCAGCAGCTTAGTAGGTGGCAGGGTTTCAACTAATGAAAAACTGTTTTTT	CASSLVGGRVSTNEKLFF
TRBV5-4	.	TRBJ1-6	TRBD1	TGTGCCAGCAGCTTGGAAGACAGGGGGTTAGCACCCCTCCACTTT	CASSLEDRGLAPLHF
TRBV5-1	once	TRBJ2-2	.	TGCGCCAGCAGCTTGCGTGGAGTGGAGGGCACCGGGGAGCTGTTTTTT	CASSLRGVEGTGELFF
TRBV7-9	.	TRBJ1-1	.	TGTGCCAGCAGCTTTGGACAGAAGAACACTGAAGCTTTCTTT	CASSFGQKNTEAFF
TRBV6-5	.	TRBJ2-7	TRBD1	TGTGCCAGCAGGCGCCGGACAGGGGGAAAGGCCGAGCAGTACTTC	CASRRRTGGKAEQYF
TRBV27	.	TRBJ2-7	.	TGTGCCAGCAGTTTATCAGGGACTCCCTACGAGCAGTACTTC	CASSLSGTPYEQYF
TRBV19	.	TRBJ1-2	TRBD1	TGTGCCAGTAGTCCCTTCGGACAGGGGAACTATGGCTACACCTTC	CASSPFGQGNYGYTF
TRBV7-2	.	TRBJ2-2	.	TGTGCCAGCAGCTTAACGGTAAACACCGGGGAGCTGTTTTTT	CASSLTVNTGELFF
TRBV6-1	.	TRBJ1-2	.	TGTGCCAGCAGTGAAACACCGGGATCCTATGGCTACACCTTC	CASSETPGSYGYTF
TRBV11-3	once	TRBJ2-7	TRBD1	TGTGCCAGCAGCTACGGGACAGAGGACGAGCAGTACTTC	CASSYGTEDEQYF
TRBV7-2	.	TRBJ1-1	TRBD1	TGTGCCAGCAGCTTAACCGGGACAGGCTTCTTT	CASSLTGTGFF
TRBV30	few	TRBJ1-5	TRBD1	TGTGCCTGGAGTGAGGGACAGGACAATCAGCCCCAGCATTTT	CAWSEGQDNQPQHF
TRBV10-1	.	TRBJ2-3	.	TGCGCCAGCAGCCAGGGAGAAAACAGGGCCACAGATACGCAGTATTTT	CASSQGENRATDTQYF
TRBV7-9	.	TRBJ2-3	.	TGTTCCAGCAGCCTGCAGGATACGCAGTATTTT	CSSSLQDTQYF
TRBV6-6	.	TRBJ1-5	.	TGTGCCAGCACTCTTTCCCTGGGCCAGCCCCAGCATTTT	CASTLSLGQPQHF
TRBV18	.	TRBJ2-7	.	TGTGCCAGCTCACCCTTTGGGGTGCGGGAAGGCGAGCAGTACTTC	CASSPFGVREGEQYF
TRBV4-1	.	TRBJ2-1	TRBD2	TGCGCCAGTAAACTAGCGCCGACCGTCCATGAGCAGTTCTTC	CASKLAPTVHEQFF
TRBV9	.	TRBJ2-1	TRBD2	TGTGCCAGCAGCGTAGGGACTAGCGGGAGCCTCGATGAGCAGTTCTTC	CASSVGTSGSLDEQFF
TRBV12-5	once	TRBJ1-2	TRBD1	TGTGCTAGTGGTTTGCTCATGGACGAGGACAGGGGTCTCTATGGCTACACCTTC	CASGLLMDEDRGLYGYTF
TRBV9	once	TRBJ2-7	TRBD2	TGTGCCAGCAGCGGGGGGGGGTCAGGGCTCCACGAGCAGTACTTC	CASSGGGSGLHEQYF
TRBV9	.	TRBJ2-3	.	TGTGCCAGCAGCGTATTAGTTTCGGATACGCAGTATTTT	CASSVLVSDTQYF
TRBV19	.	TRBJ1-1	TRBD1	TGTGCCAGTAGTATAGCAAGCAGGGGGTACATGAACACTGAAGCTTTCTTT	CASSIASRGYMNTEAFF
TRBV7-9	.	TRBJ1-2	TRBD1	TGTGCCAGCAGCCCATACAGGGGAGGCGTTGGCTACACCTTC	CASSPYRGGVGYTF
TRBV5-6	few	TRBJ2-7	TRBD2	TGTGCCAGCAGCGGCGGGACTAGCGGCTCCTACGAGCAGTACTTC	CASSGGTSGSYEQYF
TRBV13	.	TRBJ1-1	.	TGTGCCAGCCAGATTGGAGGGATGAACACTGAAGCTTTCTTT	CASQIGGMNTEAFF
TRBV25-1	.	TRBJ2-7	.	TGTGCCAGCAGTGAATGGCCAGACAGTGGCCGACTTTACGAGCAGTACTTC	CASSEWPDSGRLYEQYF
TRBV19	.	TRBJ2-2	TRBD1	TGTGCCAGTAGTATTGTGGGACAGGGGTTAGGGGAGCTGTTTTTT	CASSIVGQGLGELFF
TRBV6-1	.	TRBJ1-5	TRBD1	TGTGCCAGCAGCCGGACAGGGGCGTTCAATCAGCCCCAGCATTTT	CASSRTGAFNQPQHF
TRBV7-9	.	TRBJ1-2	.	TGTGCCAGCAGCTCTCGGCGGGCAGATTCTAACTATGGCTACACCTTC	CASSSRRADSNYGYTF
TRBV30	.	TRBJ1-2	.	TGTGCCTGGAGTCGTATAGGACAGCTTTCTTATGGCTACACCTTC	CAWSRIGQLSYGYTF
TRBV5-1	.	TRBJ2-7	.	TGCGCCAGCAGCGTGGGGGGAGCGGTCTACGAGCAGTACTTC	CASSVGGAVYEQYF